The T cell receptor beta chain described here comes from a study of T cells in Graves' hyperthyroidism and ophthalmopathy. Study-level points and caveats: Using 13 V-J features, a model discriminated ophthalmopathy from stable hyperthyroidism. Researchers found most expanded thyroid clonotypes above 0.001 in blood as well.

The study defined stable Graves' hyperthyroidism as no ophthalmopathy progression within 18 months. Pregnant or lactating patients were excluded, as were those with uncontrolled infection or other autoimmune disease. There were TCR beta CDR3 regions amplified from RNA transcripts. Initially, a first-round RT-PCR of the TCR CDR3 employed the HTBI primer set. TCRdb re-analysed the multiplex PCR reads in MiXCR, keeping a single row per CDR3 protein. In the table there are fewer than 700,000 distinct CDR3 sequences, around 15% of which are singletons. CDR1 and CDR2 (germline): KGHSH, LQKENI. V shed 5 bases, J shed 6 bases, and the junction held 12 bases outside the gene matches. The CDR3 spans 15 residues. In this sample, this clonotype turned up a few times. The antigen remains unidentified.

Sequencing was carried out using blood. The TCR comes from a woman in her twenties or thirties with Graves' hyperthyroidism. V and J are TRBV18 and TRBJ1-1; 7 bases line up with TRBD1. The CDR3 loop is CASSFNQGEVPEAFF. The DNA of the CDR3 is TGTGCCAGCTCATTCAACCAGGGGGAAGTCCCTGAAGCTTTCTTT.